This TCR beta chain was documented in a study of OX40 agonist ivuxolimab in advanced cancers. The CDR3 spans 15 residues. Between the trimmed V and J ends, which lost 6 bases and 0 bases, there was a span of 11 bases. Looked up from germline, CDR1 is MNHNY and CDR2 is SVGAGI (reference sequence). Assay used: immunoSEQ multiplex PCR; TCRdb lists only in-frame clones, some missing. The repertoire holds about 36,000 clones, with about 81% as singletons. The source was CD4+ or CD8+ T cells sorted from blood, collected in a trial of the OX40 agonist ivuxolimab. The TCR originated in an adult with an advanced solid tumor such as melanoma, head and neck, liver or kidney cancer. This chain connects TRBV6-6 to TRBJ1-4; weak D call: TRBD1 (6 bases). The CDR3 sequence is CASRRDTATNEKLFF. CDR3 sequence (DNA): TGTGCCAGCAGACGGGACACCGCAACTAATGAAAAACTGTTTTTT.